This TCR beta chain was sequenced for a study of cytomegalovirus exposure and HLA in healthy donors. Study as a whole: Earlier findings included some 100 million unique TCR beta sequences obtained from approximately 170 million T cells.

Points on this clone: Its target is not known.

Between the trimmed V and J ends, which lost 1 base and 3 bases, there was a span of 13 bases. The CDR3 extends over 15 amino acids. In germline, CDR1 is LNHDA, CDR2 SQIVND (reference sequence). This PCR relied on a set of 60 Vbeta primers and 13 Jbeta primers. TCRdb's table, derived via immunoSEQ multiplex PCR, lists solely in-frame clones and lacks some. This sample's table reports about 130,000 clones. Findings of the study overall: Within an earlier analysis, most TCR beta V segments proved productive either about 87% or about 30% of the time. Later on, a genetic analysis was performed. It linked a missense variant in DCLRE1C with V- and J-gene trimming of TCR beta.

The J gene is TRBJ2-7, the V gene TRBV19, with D tentatively TRBD2 (5 bases). Specimen: PBMCs. This clonotype was sampled from a man aged 40-49 years in good health and CMV-seronegative. The CDR3 is CASSIVEGPSYEQYF. Here the CDR3 DNA reads TGTGCCAGTAGTATAGTCGAGGGCCCCAGCTACGAGCAGTACTTC.